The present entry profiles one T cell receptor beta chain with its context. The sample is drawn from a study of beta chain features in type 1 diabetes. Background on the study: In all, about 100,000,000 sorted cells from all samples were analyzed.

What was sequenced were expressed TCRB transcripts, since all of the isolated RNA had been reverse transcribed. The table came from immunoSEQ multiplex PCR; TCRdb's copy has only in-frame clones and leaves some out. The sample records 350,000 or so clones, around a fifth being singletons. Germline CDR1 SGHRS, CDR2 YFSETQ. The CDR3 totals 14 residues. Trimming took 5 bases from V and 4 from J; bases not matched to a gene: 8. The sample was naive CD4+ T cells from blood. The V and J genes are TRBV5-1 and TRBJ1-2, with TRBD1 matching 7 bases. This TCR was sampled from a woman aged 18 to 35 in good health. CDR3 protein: CASSDAGTVYGYTF. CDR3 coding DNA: TGCGCCAGCAGTGACGCCGGGACAGTCTATGGCTACACCTTC.